This T cell receptor beta chain was observed in a study of patients and donors after allogeneic stem cell transplantation. This clonotype is judged medium-sized (0.01 to 0.1%). Germline trimming cut 3 bases from V and 6 bases from J; bases unmatched to any gene: 16. CDR3 length: 19 residues. CDR1 and CDR2 (germline): MNHEY, SMNVEV (reference sequence). TCRdb reanalysed the RT-PCR reads using MiXCR and keeps one entry per CDR3 protein. Among under 1,500 distinct CDR3 sequences, roughly 6% were seen once, and the ten largest hold over 25%. The sequenced sample consisted of blood, either unsorted or a sorted T cell fraction (not recorded which). The chain employs TRBV27 and TRBJ1-4; TRBD1 matches 10 bases. This TCR came from a human donor who was either an allogeneic HSCT recipient or a stem cell or donor lymphocyte infusion donor (not recorded which). It is not recorded whose cells these are; they may come from a transplant donor. The CDR3 sequence: CASSFPPSPGQGSDEKLFF. The DNA of the CDR3 is TGTGCCAGCAGTTTCCCTCCCAGCCCGGGACAGGGGTCGGATGAAAAACTGTTTTTT.